Sequencing of this T cell receptor (beta chain) was carried out in a study of breast tumors, draining lymph nodes, adjacent tissues. General study results and limits: Tumor TCR diversity was below lymph nodes but above nontumor tissue. That most tumor T cells come from lymph nodes remained unproven.

Breast cancer patients provided tissue from their axillary draining lymph nodes. CDR1 is MNHNS, CDR2 SASEGT, per germline. The CDR3 is 15 residues long. The ends were cut back, 3 bases at V and 0 bases at J, with 9 bases in the middle. This clonotype was detected ten times or more. What it binds is not known. TCRdb used MiXCR to reprocess the multiplex PCR reads, holding one entry per CDR3 protein. The repertoire holds about 130,000 distinct CDR3 sequences, 21% seen once, with about 2.2% in the top ten. The sequencing sample was made of axillary lymph node tissue. This TCR came from a female donor with breast cancer. Some clones in this sample may be carry-over from other donors' samples. The chain combines TRBV6-1 with TRBJ1-3; no reliable D call. The CDR3: CASSEVLSSGNTIYF. In nucleotides, the CDR3 is TGTGCCAGCAGTGAGGTTCTGAGCTCTGGAAACACCATATATTTT.